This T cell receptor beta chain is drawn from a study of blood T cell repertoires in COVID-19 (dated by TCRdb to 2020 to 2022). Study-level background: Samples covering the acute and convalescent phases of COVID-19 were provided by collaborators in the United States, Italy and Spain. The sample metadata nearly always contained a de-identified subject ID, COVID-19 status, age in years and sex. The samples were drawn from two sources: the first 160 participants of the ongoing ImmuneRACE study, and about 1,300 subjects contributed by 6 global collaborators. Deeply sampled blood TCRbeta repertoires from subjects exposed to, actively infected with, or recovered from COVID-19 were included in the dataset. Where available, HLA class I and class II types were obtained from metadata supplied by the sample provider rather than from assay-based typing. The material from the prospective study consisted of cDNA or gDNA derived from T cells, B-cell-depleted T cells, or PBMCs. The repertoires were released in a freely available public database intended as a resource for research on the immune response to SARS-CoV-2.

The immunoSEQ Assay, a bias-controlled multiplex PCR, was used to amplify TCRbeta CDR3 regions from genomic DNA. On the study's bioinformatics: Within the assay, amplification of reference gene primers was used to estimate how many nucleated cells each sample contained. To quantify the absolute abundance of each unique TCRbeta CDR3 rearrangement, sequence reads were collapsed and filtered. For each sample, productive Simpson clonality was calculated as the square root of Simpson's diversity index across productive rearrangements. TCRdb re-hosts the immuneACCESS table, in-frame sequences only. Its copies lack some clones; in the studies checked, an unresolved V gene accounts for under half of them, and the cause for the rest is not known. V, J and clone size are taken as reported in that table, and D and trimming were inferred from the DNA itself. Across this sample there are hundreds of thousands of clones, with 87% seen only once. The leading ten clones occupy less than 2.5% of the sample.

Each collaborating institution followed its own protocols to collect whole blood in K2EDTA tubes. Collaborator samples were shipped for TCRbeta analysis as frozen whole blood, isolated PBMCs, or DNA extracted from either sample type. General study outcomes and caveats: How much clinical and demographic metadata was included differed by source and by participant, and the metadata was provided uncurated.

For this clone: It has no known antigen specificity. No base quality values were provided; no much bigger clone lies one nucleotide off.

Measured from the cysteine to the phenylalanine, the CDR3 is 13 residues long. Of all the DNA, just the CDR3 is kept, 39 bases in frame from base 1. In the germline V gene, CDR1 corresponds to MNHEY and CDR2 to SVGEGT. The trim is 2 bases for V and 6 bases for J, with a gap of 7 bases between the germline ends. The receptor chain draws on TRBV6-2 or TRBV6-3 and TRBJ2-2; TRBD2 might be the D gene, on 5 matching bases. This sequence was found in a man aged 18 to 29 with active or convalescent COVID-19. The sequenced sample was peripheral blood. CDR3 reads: CASSYGRAGELFF. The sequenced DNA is TGTGCCAGCAGTTACGGGAGAGCCGGGGAGCTGTTTTTT.